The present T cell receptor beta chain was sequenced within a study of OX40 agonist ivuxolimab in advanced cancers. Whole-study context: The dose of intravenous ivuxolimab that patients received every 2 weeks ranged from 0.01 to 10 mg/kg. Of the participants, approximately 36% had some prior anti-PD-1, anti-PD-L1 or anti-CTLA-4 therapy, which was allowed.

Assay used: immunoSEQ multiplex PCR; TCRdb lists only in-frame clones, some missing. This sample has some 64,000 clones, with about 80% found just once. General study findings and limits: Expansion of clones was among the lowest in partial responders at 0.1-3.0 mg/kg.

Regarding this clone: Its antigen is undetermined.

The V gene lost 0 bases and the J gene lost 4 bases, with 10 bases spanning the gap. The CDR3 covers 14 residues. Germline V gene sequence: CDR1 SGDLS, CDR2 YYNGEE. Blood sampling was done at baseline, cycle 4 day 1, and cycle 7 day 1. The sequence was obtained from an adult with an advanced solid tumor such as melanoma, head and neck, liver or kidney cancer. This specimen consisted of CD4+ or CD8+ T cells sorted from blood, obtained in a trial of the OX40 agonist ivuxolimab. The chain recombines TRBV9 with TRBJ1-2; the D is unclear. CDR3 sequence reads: CASSVDLQSYGYTF. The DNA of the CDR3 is TGTGCCAGCAGCGTAGACTTACAGTCCTATGGCTACACCTTC.